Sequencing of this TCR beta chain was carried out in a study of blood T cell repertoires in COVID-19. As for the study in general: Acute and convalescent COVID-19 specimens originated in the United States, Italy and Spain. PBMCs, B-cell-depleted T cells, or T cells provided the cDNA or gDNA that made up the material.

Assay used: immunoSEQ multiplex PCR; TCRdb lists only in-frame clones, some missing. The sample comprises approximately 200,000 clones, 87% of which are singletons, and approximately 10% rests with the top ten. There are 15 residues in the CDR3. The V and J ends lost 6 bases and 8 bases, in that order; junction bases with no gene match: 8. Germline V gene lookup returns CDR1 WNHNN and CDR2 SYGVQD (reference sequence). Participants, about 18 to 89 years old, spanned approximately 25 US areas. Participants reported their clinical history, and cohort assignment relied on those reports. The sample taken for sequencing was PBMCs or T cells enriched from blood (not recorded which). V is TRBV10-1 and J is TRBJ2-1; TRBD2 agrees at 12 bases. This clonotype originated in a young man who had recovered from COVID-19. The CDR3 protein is CASSAGLAGMDEQFF. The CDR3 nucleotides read TGCGCCAGCAGCGCTGGACTAGCGGGAATGGATGAGCAGTTCTTC.